The 30 T cell receptor beta chains listed next were all sequenced from one sample in a study of cytomegalovirus exposure and HLA in healthy donors. The primer mix had 60 Vbeta and 13 Jbeta primers. The protocol was immunoSEQ multiplex PCR, while the TCRdb copy is restricted to in-frame clones and leaves out a portion. Of approximately 150,000 clones in the sample, around 75% are singletons; the top ten hold 1.5% to 2%. The source material was PBMCs. All receptors derive from a woman between 40 and 50 years old in good health and CMV-seronegative.

Notes on this clone: The germline gene is not matched at one end of the junction; a read error may be the cause. The sample contains more than one DNA sequence encoding this CDR3. The chain joins TRBV7-8 to TRBJ1-2, with a tentative D call TRBD1 (5 bases). This CDR3 has 15 amino acids. The germline gives CDR1 SGHVS, CDR2 FQNEAQ. The CDR3 DNA reads as TGCGCCAGCAGCCCCCAGCGGGGCCTTCACTATGGCTACACCTTC. As protein: CASSPQRGLHYGYTF.

The gene calls are TRBV5-1 and TRBJ1-5; 9 bases match TRBD1. Germline CDR1 reads SGHRS; CDR2 reads YFSETQ. Trimming cost V 4 bases and J 6 bases; bases outside gene matches: 5. The CDR3 is 14 residues long. As DNA, the CDR3 is TGCGCCAGCAGCCCAGGGACAGGGAGTCAGCCCCAGCATTTT. Translated: CASSPGTGSQPQHF.

The chain uses TRBV11-3 and TRBJ2-7; 10 bases align to TRBD1. This CDR3 is built from 16 residues. The germline gives CDR1 SGHNT, CDR2 YENEEA. The J segment lost 7 bases and the V segment lost 5 bases, leaving 14 bases of the junction unmatched. The CDR3 DNA reads as TGTGCCAGCAGCCTTAGATCGGGACAGGGGAACATGGAGCAGTACTTC. The encoded protein is CASSLRSGQGNMEQYF.

As concerns this clone: One end of the junction varies from germline; a read error may be responsible. The V and J genes are TRBV7-9 and TRBJ2-5; D uncertain. Germline lookup yields CDR1 SEHNR and CDR2 FQNEAQ (reference sequence). This CDR3 contains 12 residues. CDR3 protein: CSSSPLSETQYF. CDR3 bases: TGTTCCAGCAGCCCGCTATCGGAGACCCAGTACTTC.

This chain joins TRBV19 and TRBJ2-5, with TRBD2 matching 11 bases. Germline-derived CDR1 and CDR2 are LNHDA and SQIVND (reference sequence). Trimming cost V 3 bases and J 5 bases; bases outside gene matches: 14. This CDR3 contains 18 residues. The DNA of the CDR3 is TGTGCCAGTAGTATCTCAACCGGGACTAGCGGTCCTTGGGAGACCCAGTACTTC. Translating gives CASSISTGTSGPWETQYF.

The V gene is TRBV4-1, the J gene TRBJ1-4; 7 bases fit TRBD1. This CDR3 contains 17 residues. With V trimmed by 0 bases and J by 1 base, 5 bases remained unmatched. Looked up from germline, CDR1 is MGHRA and CDR2 is YSYEKL. The CDR3 DNA follows: TGCGCCAGCAGCCAAGAATGGCAGGGGGGAACTAATGAAAAACTGTTTTTT. Protein sequence: CASSQEWQGGTNEKLFF.

The table lists this clone with a few counts. The rearrangement links TRBV6-1 to TRBJ1-2; D gene unclear. Trimming cost V 4 bases and J 4 bases, with 16 bases left between them. This CDR3 has 15 amino acids. Germline V gives CDR1 MNHNS, CDR2 SASEGT. The CDR3 spells CASSGANLLAYGYTF. CDR3 DNA sequence: TGTGCCAGCAGTGGTGCGAACCTCCTCGCCTATGGCTACACCTTC.

The V and J genes are TRBV10-3 and TRBJ2-6; 8 bases align to TRBD1. There are 17 residues in the CDR3. Germline lookup yields CDR1 ENHRY and CDR2 SYGVKD. The ends lost 3 bases at V and 2 bases at J; junction bases unmatched: 6. The chain's CDR3 is CAISDRQGLTGANVLTF. CDR3 nucleotide sequence: TGTGCCATCAGTGATAGACAGGGGCTGACTGGGGCCAACGTCCTGACTTTC.

In its sample, this clone was seen a few times. The CDR3 loop is CASSSGTGNQPQHF. CDR3 DNA sequence: TGTGCCAGCAGTTCCGGGACAGGGAATCAGCCCCAGCATTTT. The rearrangement joins TRBV2 to TRBJ1-5, with 9 nucleotides matching TRBD1. The length of the CDR3 is 14 residues. Germline loops: CDR1 SNHLY, CDR2 FYNNEI. Trimming at V came to 5 bases and at J to 4 bases, leaving 3 bases not matched to a gene.

The V call is TRBV5-1, the J call TRBJ2-7; 7 bases are a match to TRBD1. After removal of 4 bases from V and 6 bases from J, the junction contained 16 bases not matched to a gene. Germline CDR1 reads SGHRS; CDR2 reads YFSETQ. The CDR3 length is 16 residues. The CDR3 region has the DNA TGCGCCAGCAGCGAAGGTTCGGGCCTAGGGGGCCTCGAGCAGTACTTC. As protein: CASSEGSGLGGLEQYF.

The chain uses TRBV29-1 and TRBJ2-5; D unresolved. Per the germline V gene, CDR1 is SQVTM and CDR2 is ANQGSEA. V lost 2 bases to trimming and J lost 1 base, with 11 bases between them. The CDR3 has 14 amino acids. The CDR3 loop reads CSVELVRLQETQYF. CDR3 coding DNA: TGCAGCGTTGAATTGGTCAGGCTCCAAGAGACCCAGTACTTC.

This sequence joins TRBV4-1 and TRBJ1-5, with D possibly matching TRBD1 (5 bases). Germline CDR1 MGHRA, CDR2 YSYEKL. V was shortened by 0 bases and J by 9 bases, with 18 bases between the two germline ends. The CDR3 is made up of 16 amino acids. CDR3 amino acids: CASSQDIGDSPWPQHF. DNA of the CDR3: TGCGCCAGCAGCCAAGATATTGGTGACAGCCCTTGGCCCCAGCATTTT.

The V call is TRBV18, the J call TRBJ2-1, with TRBD2 identical over 16 bases. V dropped 4 bases and J dropped 9; count of bases not matched to a gene: 6. The CDR3 is 16 residues long. The germline V gene encodes CDR1 KGHSH and CDR2 LQKENI. CDR3 in amino acids: CASSRPGLAGGGEQFF. Here the CDR3 DNA reads TGTGCCAGCTCACGGCCGGGACTAGCGGGAGGGGGTGAGCAGTTCTTC.

The V call is TRBV4-1, the J call TRBJ1-2, with a tentative D call TRBD1 (5 bases). CDR1 and CDR2 (germline): MGHRA, YSYEKL. The CDR3 runs to 12 residues. V dropped 0 bases and J dropped 9 bases, with 8 bases sitting between them. CDR3 region: CASSQEGGRYTF. CDR3 nucleotides: TGCGCCAGCAGCCAAGAGGGGGGACGCTACACCTTC.

In the case of this clone: A junction end diverges from the germline sequence, so it may reflect a read error. The gene calls are TRBV7-9 and TRBJ2-1; D remains ambiguous. CDR1 is SEHNR, CDR2 FQNEAQ, per germline (reference sequence). This CDR3 is 12 amino acids long. The CDR3 DNA reads TGTTCCAGCAGCGAGGTCTCCAATGAGCAGTTCTTC. Translated: CSSSEVSNEQFF.

The V gene is TRBV5-4, the J gene TRBJ1-1; 8 nucleotides agree with TRBD1. Germline trimming cut 3 bases from V and 2 bases from J; bases unmatched to any gene: 3. The CDR3 runs 14 residues. Germline lookup yields CDR1 SGHNT and CDR2 YYREEE (reference sequence). The CDR3 protein is CASSSGQGNTEAFF. The CDR3 nucleotides read TGTGCCAGCAGCTCCGGACAGGGAAACACTGAAGCTTTCTTT.

The chain is built from TRBV5-1 and TRBJ2-1; 9 positions match TRBD2. Trimming cost V 0 bases and J 7 bases; bases outside gene matches: 11. The CDR3 extends over 17 amino acids. Germline CDR1 SGHRS, CDR2 YFSETQ. The CDR3 loop reads CASSLGAAGGPRNEQFF. The CDR3 DNA reads TGCGCCAGCAGCTTGGGAGCTGCGGGAGGGCCGCGGAATGAGCAGTTCTTC.

Only a few counts were recorded for this clone. This chain links TRBV27 with TRBJ1-1; the D is unclear. The CDR3 length is 14 residues. The V gene lost 5 bases and the J gene lost 6 bases, with 16 bases spanning the gap. Per germline, CDR1 MNHEY and CDR2 SMNVEV (reference sequence). The CDR3 reads CASSGRISLAEAFF. The CDR3 bases are TGTGCCAGCAGTGGGCGCATCTCCTTGGCTGAAGCTTTCTTT.

The CDR3 DNA reads as TGTGCCAGCAGCGCCTTACAGGGAACTGAAGCTTTCTTT. It is translated as CASSALQGTEAFF. The J gene is TRBJ1-1, the V gene TRBV9; D might be TRBD1 (6 bases). This CDR3 contains 13 residues. In germline, CDR1 is SGDLS, CDR2 YYNGEE. The V end lost 3 bases, the J end lost 5 bases, and 11 bases lay between the germline ends.

The chain joins TRBV4-1 to TRBJ2-5; D might be TRBD2 (5 bases). Germline loops: CDR1 MGHRA, CDR2 YSYEKL. The germline V and J ends were trimmed by 1 base and 5 bases, with 11 bases remaining between them. The CDR3 runs to 14 residues. CDR3 residues: CASSQGRAVETQYF. DNA for the CDR3: TGCGCCAGCAGCCAAGGGCGGGCTGTGGAGACCCAGTACTTC.

The chain uses TRBV15 and TRBJ1-4, with 9 bases lining up with TRBD1. The junction had 12 bases not matched to a gene; V was cut back by 5 bases and J by 8 bases. The CDR3 runs 16 residues. Germline V gene lookup returns CDR1 LNHNV and CDR2 YYDKDF (reference sequence). CDR3 coding DNA: TGTGCCACCAGCGGTCCCGGGACAGGGTCAGGCGAAAAACTGTTTTTT. Its protein is CATSGPGTGSGEKLFF. The variable domain in full, with the rest retrieved from reference TRBV15 and TRBJ1-4, is DAMVIQNPRYQVTQFGKPVTLSCSQTLNHNVMYWYQQKSSQAPKLLFHYYDKDFNNEADTPDNFQSRRPNTSFCFLDIRSPGLGDTAMYLCATSGPGTGSGEKLFFGSGTQLSVL.

The gene calls are TRBV5-4 and TRBJ1-1, with 7 bases lining up with TRBD1. The germline gives CDR1 SGHNT, CDR2 YYREEE (reference sequence). The CDR3 contains 14 residues. The junction had 5 bases not matched to a gene; V was cut back by 1 base and J by 5 bases. The CDR3 DNA sequence: TGTGCCAGCAGCTTGCTGAGGGGGCAGACTGAAGCTTTCTTT. It yields the protein CASSLLRGQTEAFF.

The chain is built from TRBV6-5 and TRBJ2-2; D is ambiguous. Germline V lookup: CDR1 MNHEY, CDR2 SVGAGI. The CDR3 runs to 15 residues. Trimming took 7 bases from V and 0 from J, leaving 12 bases between them. The CDR3 loop is CASTDGSSNTGELFF. For the CDR3, the DNA is TGTGCCAGCACCGACGGGTCGTCGAACACCGGGGAGCTGTTTTTT.

This clone was recorded a few times. The chain couples TRBV6-5 to TRBJ2-3; 10 bases line up with TRBD1. The CDR3 has 15 residues. From germline, CDR1 is MNHEY and CDR2 SVGAGI. V shed 6 bases, J shed 3 bases, and the junction held 6 bases outside the gene matches. CDR3 DNA sequence: TGTGCCAGCAGCTCGCCGGGACAGGGGACAGATACGCAGTATTTT. It encodes CASSSPGQGTDTQYF.

This chain connects TRBV15 to TRBJ2-1; 11 nucleotides line up with TRBD1. The junction had 8 bases not matched to a gene; V was cut back by 7 bases and J by 9 bases. Germline CDR1 and CDR2: LNHNV and YYDKDF (reference sequence). The CDR3 is made up of 14 amino acids. The CDR3 loop reads CATTRDRGIGEQFF. The CDR3 nucleotides read TGTGCCACCACCCGGGACAGGGGGATTGGTGAGCAGTTCTTC.

The V gene is TRBV27, the J gene TRBJ2-1, with D hard to call. The germline gives CDR1 MNHEY, CDR2 SMNVEV (reference sequence). V shed 4 bases and J shed 5 bases, with 3 bases lying between them. This CDR3 region has 11 residues. CDR3 in DNA: TGTGCCAGCAGTTCAAACAATGAGCAGTTCTTC. Its translation is CASSSNNEQFF.

The chain uses TRBV2 and TRBJ2-7; D unresolved. From germline, CDR1 is SNHLY and CDR2 FYNNEI. CDR3 length: 11 residues. Trimming shortened V by 5 bases and J by 0 bases, and 2 bases separated the two germline ends. The CDR3 coding sequence is TGTGCCAGCAGTCGCTCCTACGAGCAGTACTTC. Protein sequence: CASSRSYEQYF. Using reference TRBV2 and TRBJ2-7 for the parts outside the CDR3, the full variable domain is EPEVTQTPSHQVTQMGQEVILRCVPISNHLYFYWYRQILGQKVEFLVSFYNNEISEKSEIFDDQFSVERPDGSNFTLKIRSTKLEDSAMYFCASSRSYEQYFGPGTRLTVT.

The V and J genes are TRBV19 and TRBJ2-2, with D perhaps matching TRBD1 (5 bases). The CDR3 runs to 14 residues. Trimming removed 3 bases at V and 1 base at J, with 6 bases between. The germline V gene encodes CDR1 LNHDA and CDR2 SQIVND (reference sequence). This CDR3 reads CASSITGNTGELFF. The CDR3 nucleotides read TGTGCCAGTAGTATTACAGGGAACACCGGGGAGCTGTTTTTT.

The rearrangement joins TRBV21-1 to TRBJ1-2. TRBV21-1 is described as a pseudogene. There are 14 residues in the CDR3. CDR3 sequence: CASSKAGGPYGYTF. The CDR3 DNA is TGTGCCAGCAGCAAAGCGGGGGGGCCCTATGGCTACACCTTC.

The chain is built from TRBV7-6 and TRBJ2-7, with 14 bases identical to TRBD2. The CDR3 contains 15 residues. Germline-derived CDR1 and CDR2 are SGHVS and FNYEAQ. The J segment lost 5 bases and the V segment lost 5 bases, leaving 5 bases of the junction unmatched. The CDR3 DNA sequence: TGTGCCAGCAGCCCCGGGACTAGCGGGGGCCACGAGCAGTACTTC. As protein: CASSPGTSGGHEQYF.